These T cell receptor beta chains were read from a single sample in a study of cytomegalovirus exposure and HLA in healthy donors. The data were produced by immunoSEQ multiplex PCR, yet TCRdb's version contains in-frame clones alone and is incomplete. Counted here are about 92,000 clones, 55% to 75% occurring once; the ten biggest clones make up roughly 2.8%. The sequenced sample was PBMCs. Receptors originate from a man between 50 and 59 years old in good health and CMV-seronegative. Each CDR3 is given with its conserved first and last residue. Each record gives: V gene, J gene, D gene, clone size, CDR3 DNA, CDR3 protein. The D gene is left open where the match is weak. Clone size is not always given. Where it is, it says once, few, many or a class for expanded clones.

TRBV6-5	TRBJ1-3	TRBD1	.	TGTGCCAGCAGTCGACAGGGGGTAGCTGGAAACACCATATATTTT	CASSRQGVAGNTIYF
TRBV7-9	TRBJ1-3	TRBD1	.	TGTGCCAGCGGACAGGGTAATGAGGGAAACACCATATATTTT	CASGQGNEGNTIYF
TRBV6-1	TRBJ2-3	TRBD1	.	TGTGCCAGTGGGGACAGGGGAGTCGCAGATACGCAGTATTTT	CASGDRGVADTQYF
TRBV2	TRBJ1-5	TRBD1	.	TGTGCCAGCAGTCCCGGACCAGGGGGTCAGCCCCAGCATTTT	CASSPGPGGQPQHF
TRBV7-3	TRBJ2-3	TRBD2	few	TGTGCCAGCAGCCCAGACGGGGGGGCCCCAGATACGCAGTATTTT	CASSPDGGAPDTQYF
TRBV11-2	TRBJ1-2	.	.	TGTGCCAGCAGGCGAATAGGGGGTCGGGACTATGGCTACACCTTC	CASRRIGGRDYGYTF
TRBV2	TRBJ2-5	.	.	TGTGCCAGCAGTCAACTAGTCGGCCAAGAGACCCAGTACTTC	CASSQLVGQETQYF
TRBV19	TRBJ2-5	.	.	TGTGCCAGTAGTATCGCGCTACCCTCAGAGACCCAGTACTTC	CASSIALPSETQYF
TRBV7-9	TRBJ1-2	TRBD1	.	TGTGCCAGCAGCCCGACAGGGAACTATGGCTACACCTTC	CASSPTGNYGYTF
TRBV6-5	TRBJ1-1	.	few	TGTGCCAGCGCCACGGACAGATTGGGGACTGAAGCTTTCTTT	CASATDRLGTEAFF
TRBV14	TRBJ1-2	TRBD1	.	TGTGCCAGCAGCCTACCGGGACAGGGACTCTATGGCTACACCTTC	CASSLPGQGLYGYTF
TRBV7-8	TRBJ1-5	.	.	TGTGCCAGCAGCTTAAGAGTCAGGGAAAATCAGCCCCAGCATTTT	CASSLRVRENQPQHF
TRBV30	TRBJ1-6	.	once	TGTGCCTGGAGTGCCGGGACACAGAATTCACCCCTCCACTTT	CAWSAGTQNSPLHF
TRBV15	TRBJ1-2	.	.	TGTGCCACCAGCAGAGACAGATATGGCTACACCTTC	CATSRDRYGYTF
TRBV7-8	TRBJ2-2	.	.	TGTGCCAGCAGCTTATACAGGGTCGGGACCGGGGAGCTGTTTTTT	CASSLYRVGTGELFF
TRBV6-5	TRBJ1-2	.	.	TGTGCCAGCAGTTACTTCGGCACAGGGTGGAGCTATGGCTACACCTTC	CASSYFGTGWSYGYTF
TRBV9	TRBJ2-2	TRBD1	.	TGTGCCAGCAGCGCTACAGGGGACCTTAGGAACACCGGGGAGCTGTTTTTT	CASSATGDLRNTGELFF
TRBV18	TRBJ2-7	.	.	TGTGCCAGCTCACCAAGGGGGGGTTACGAGCAGTACTTC	CASSPRGGYEQYF
TRBV5-4	TRBJ2-6	TRBD1	.	TGTGCCAGTACCCAGGGGGCTGGGGCCAACGTCCTGACTTTC	CASTQGAGANVLTF
TRBV30	TRBJ1-5	.	few	TGTGCCTGGAGTGCAGGATTAAATCAGCCCCAGCATTTT	CAWSAGLNQPQHF
TRBV19	TRBJ2-3	.	.	TGTGCCAGCACGCCCGGAGCTACGCAGTATTTT	CASTPGATQYF
TRBV7-8	TRBJ2-5	.	.	TGTGCCAGCGCAGGGGATGCGGAGACCCAGTACTTC	CASAGDAETQYF
TRBV5-4	TRBJ2-2	TRBD2	.	TGTGTCAGCAGCCCACTAGCGGGGGGTAACACCGGGGAGCTGTTTTTT	CVSSPLAGGNTGELFF
TRBV7-2	TRBJ2-3	.	.	TGTGCCAGCAGTCCACGAAGGCTAGTTACGCAGTATTTT	CASSPRRLVTQYF
TRBV10-3	TRBJ2-1	TRBD2	.	TGTGCCATCAGTGGGGGTAGCGGGAGCAATGAGCAGTTCTTC	CAISGGSGSNEQFF
TRBV5-1	TRBJ2-2	TRBD1	few	TGCGCCAGCTTTAGGACAGGGAACACCGGGGAGCTGTTTTTT	CASFRTGNTGELFF
TRBV2	TRBJ2-5	TRBD2	.	TGTGCCAGCAGTGAAGCGCTTCTAGCGGGGGGACAAGAGACCCAGTACTTC	CASSEALLAGGQETQYF
TRBV7-9	TRBJ1-1	.	.	TGTGCCAGCAGCTTAGACGGGGGAGGGTTCACTGAAGCTTTCTTT	CASSLDGGGFTEAFF
TRBV9	TRBJ2-5	TRBD2	.	TGTGCCAGCAGCGTCTCTAGCGGGAGGGCCTCGGAGACCCAGTACTTC	CASSVSSGRASETQYF
TRBV5-1	TRBJ2-7	.	.	TGCGCCAGCAGCACAGACATATCCTACGAGCAGTACTTC	CASSTDISYEQYF
TRBV28	TRBJ1-5	TRBD1	.	TGTGCCAGCAGTTTCCGGACAGGGCATAGCAATCAGCCCCAGCATTTT	CASSFRTGHSNQPQHF
TRBV18	TRBJ2-5	.	.	TGTGCCAGCTCACTACAAGAGACCCAGTACTTC	CASSLQETQYF
TRBV19	TRBJ1-5	TRBD1	.	TGTGCCAGTAGTATAGGGACAGGGGGCCAGCCCCAGCATTTT	CASSIGTGGQPQHF
TRBV4-3	TRBJ1-3	TRBD1	.	TGCGCCAGCAGCCAAGAGGGGACAGGTCGTGGAAACACCATATATTTT	CASSQEGTGRGNTIYF
TRBV6-6	TRBJ2-7	TRBD1	.	TGTGCCAGCAGTTACTCGGGACAGGGGCCAACCTACGAGCAGTACTTC	CASSYSGQGPTYEQYF
TRBV27	TRBJ2-3	TRBD1	.	TGTGCCAGCAGTACCGCACAGGGGTGGGCAGATACGCAGTATTTT	CASSTAQGWADTQYF
TRBV15	TRBJ2-7	.	.	TGTGCCACCAGCAGAGACCGGACTTCCGCCTACGAGCAGTACTTC	CATSRDRTSAYEQYF
TRBV6-6	TRBJ1-1	TRBD1	few	TGTGCCAGCAGTTACCAAGGGACAGATGCTTTCTTT	CASSYQGTDAFF
TRBV20-1	TRBJ1-2	TRBD1	few	TGCAGCACAGGGGGCTATGGCTACACCTTC	CSTGGYGYTF
TRBV2	TRBJ1-1	.	.	TGTGCCAGCAGCCTCAGGGGCCCTGACACTGAAGCTTTCTTT	CASSLRGPDTEAFF
TRBV15	TRBJ1-4	.	.	TGTGCCACCAGCAGAGAGACGGCTCTACGGGAACTGTTTTTT	CATSRETALRELFF
TRBV2	TRBJ1-4	.	once	TGTGCCAGCAGAGAATCCCCGGGTAATGAAAAACTGTTTTTT	CASRESPGNEKLFF
TRBV14	TRBJ2-1	TRBD1	.	TGTGCCAGCAGCCACTCCGGGACAGGGAGTGAGCAGTTCTTC	CASSHSGTGSEQFF
TRBV7-9	TRBJ1-1	.	once	TGTGCCAGCAGAAAGGGGGACACTGAAGCTTTCTTT	CASRKGDTEAFF
TRBV28	TRBJ1-2	.	few	TGTGCCAGCAGTCTATTGGACAGTTCCTCTGGCTACACCTTC	CASSLLDSSSGYTF
TRBV7-2	TRBJ2-5	.	.	TGTGCCAGCAGCCAACAGTTCCAAGAGACCCAGTACTTC	CASSQQFQETQYF
TRBV4-2	TRBJ1-2	TRBD1	.	TGTGCCAGCAGCCAAGCGGTAGGACAGGGGAACTATGGCTACACCTTC	CASSQAVGQGNYGYTF
TRBV4-3	TRBJ1-6	.	.	TGCGCCAGCAGCCAGCGGGGTTCACCCCTCCACTTT	CASSQRGSPLHF
TRBV9	TRBJ1-2	TRBD1	.	TGTGCCAGCAGCGTGACAGGGACCGGCTACACCTTC	CASSVTGTGYTF
TRBV18	TRBJ2-5	TRBD1	.	TGTGCCAGCTCACCTCGGACGGACAGGGAAGAGACCCAGTACTTC	CASSPRTDREETQYF
TRBV7-2	TRBJ1-6	.	.	TGTGCCAGCAGCCCACACCGGGGTTCACCCCTCCACTTT	CASSPHRGSPLHF
TRBV5-5	TRBJ2-7	.	.	TGTGCCAGCAGCTTTCCTATGAGTTTCGAGCAGTACTTC	CASSFPMSFEQYF